Listed below are T cell receptor beta chains from one sample, sequenced in a study of CD8 T cells in ankylosing spondylitis. One entry per CDR3 protein results from TCRdb running MiXCR on the 5' RACE reads. Seen here are more than 650,000 distinct CDR3 sequences, 12% observed once, and the top ten hold under 0.6%. Material: blood, either unsorted or a sorted T cell fraction (not recorded which). These receptors came from a male donor with ankylosing spondylitis. The CDR3 runs from the conserved cysteine through the conserved F or W. The order of the fields is D gene, J gene, clone size, CDR3 length, V gene, CDR3 protein, CDR3 DNA. A D gene is named only where the DNA matches it firmly. Expanded clones are given a class, and other clones once, few, many or no size at all.

TRBD2 | TRBJ2-1 | few | 14 | TRBV20-1 | CSAWSSGGDNEQFF | TGCAGTGCTTGGTCTAGCGGGGGGGACAATGAGCAGTTCTTC
. | TRBJ2-3 | . | 12 | TRBV20-1 | CSAREVSDTQYF | TGCAGTGCTAGGGAGGTGTCGGATACGCAGTATTTT
. | TRBJ1-6 | . | 13 | TRBV7-6 | CASSLNRASPLHF | TGTGCCAGCAGCTTGAACAGGGCTTCACCCCTCCACTTT
. | TRBJ1-1 | . | 13 | TRBV7-6 | CASSLSGGREAFF | TGTGCCAGCAGCTTATCGGGGGGTCGCGAAGCTTTCTTT
TRBD2 | TRBJ2-1 | many | 15 | TRBV15 | CATSRGLAGENEQFF | TGTGCCACCAGCAGAGGACTAGCGGGAGAGAATGAGCAGTTCTTC
. | TRBJ1-1 | . | 15 | TRBV5-1 | CASSLEAPSNTEAFF | TGCGCCAGCAGCTTGGAGGCGCCCTCGAACACTGAAGCTTTCTTT
. | TRBJ2-1 | . | 15 | TRBV7-2 | CASSLRAYGVDEQFF | TGTGCCAGCAGCTTACGAGCGTATGGAGTGGATGAGCAGTTCTTC
. | TRBJ1-1 | many | 11 | TRBV6-5 | CASSYGSEAFF | TGTGCCAGCAGTTACGGGTCAGAAGCTTTCTTT
. | TRBJ2-5 | many | 15 | TRBV6-5 | CASSYGLAVGETQYF | TGTGCCAGCAGTTACGGTTTAGCGGTTGGGGAGACCCAGTACTTC
TRBD1 | TRBJ2-7 | . | 15 | TRBV7-2 | CASSYTGTGFHEQYF | TGTGCCAGCAGCTATACCGGGACAGGGTTCCACGAGCAGTACTTC
. | TRBJ2-7 | . | 14 | TRBV20-1 | CSARGPTGYYEQYF | TGCAGTGCTAGAGGCCCGACAGGCTATTACGAGCAGTACTTC
. | TRBJ2-5 | few | 15 | TRBV20-1 | CSARDFRTEQETQYF | TGCAGTGCTAGGGACTTCAGGACAGAACAAGAGACCCAGTACTTC
. | TRBJ1-4 | many | 14 | TRBV28 | CASSPYEGGEKLFF | TGTGCCAGCAGCCCTTACGAGGGTGGGGAAAAACTGTTTTTT
. | TRBJ1-1 | many | 15 | TRBV5-1 | CASSLGTLGISEAFF | TGCGCCAGCAGCTTGGGTACCTTAGGGATTTCTGAAGCTTTCTTT
. | TRBJ1-6 | . | 15 | TRBV2 | CASSTPGTKNSPLHF | TGTGCCAGCAGTACCCCCGGGACAAAGAATTCACCCCTCCACTTT
TRBD2 | TRBJ2-4 | . | 18 | TRBV6-5 | CASSYSPWAGGPRAIQYF | TGTGCCAGCAGTTACTCGCCGTGGGCGGGAGGGCCTAGAGCCATTCAGTACTTC
TRBD2 | TRBJ2-2 | many | 15 | TRBV5-1 | CASSPGLANTGELFF | TGCGCCAGCAGCCCGGGACTAGCGAACACCGGGGAGCTGTTTTTT
. | TRBJ2-1 | few | 16 | TRBV6-2/TRBV6-3 | CASSYPGRRYYNEQFF | TGTGCCAGCAGTTACCCCGGACGCCGATACTACAATGAGCAGTTCTTC
. | TRBJ1-1 | . | 14 | TRBV18 | CASSPISTGTEAFF | TGTGCCAGCTCACCTATCTCGACAGGCACTGAAGCTTTCTTT
. | TRBJ2-2 | many | 15 | TRBV5-1 | CASSLGAANTGELFF | TGTGCCAGCAGCTTAGGGGCAGCGAACACCGGGGAGCTGTTTTTT
TRBD1 | TRBJ1-2 | many | 12 | TRBV28 | CATWDRTHGYTF | TGTGCCACCTGGGACAGGACCCATGGCTACACCTTC
. | TRBJ1-2 | . | 18 | TRBV19 | CASSPSSAARTASYGYTF | TGTGCCAGTAGTCCTTCATCGGCAGCACGGACAGCTTCGTATGGCTACACCTTC
. | TRBJ1-1 | . | 12 | TRBV18 | CASSWDIGRSFF | TGTGCCAGCTCCTGGGACATAGGAAGGTCGTTCTTT
. | TRBJ2-6 | few | 17 | TRBV4-3 | CASSQGGGVSGANVLTF | TGCGCCAGCAGCCAAGGAGGAGGAGTCTCTGGGGCCAACGTCCTGACTTTC
TRBD1 | TRBJ1-6 | few | 13 | TRBV20-1 | CSAAGTGSSPLHF | TGCAGTGCAGCCGGGACAGGGAGTTCACCCCTCCACTTT
. | TRBJ2-5 | . | 15 | TRBV5-1 | CASSPGTALRETQYF | TGCGCCAGCAGCCCCGGGACTGCCCTCCGTGAGACCCAGTACTTC
TRBD2 | TRBJ2-4 | few | 14 | TRBV12-3/TRBV12-4 | CASRREAVRNIQYF | TGTGCCAGCAGGCGGGAGGCCGTCCGAAACATTCAGTACTTC
TRBD2 | TRBJ2-2 | . | 13 | TRBV12-3/TRBV12-4 | CAITGGVTGELFF | TGTGCCATCACGGGAGGGGTCACCGGGGAGCTGTTTTTT
. | TRBJ1-1 | . | 12 | TRBV30 | CAWSLPTGSPFF | TGTGCCTGGAGTCTCCCGACAGGTTCTCCTTTCTTT
. | TRBJ1-5 | few | 14 | TRBV6-1 | CASSQRSSNQPQHF | TGTGCCAGCAGTCAGAGATCAAGCAATCAGCCCCAGCATTTT
. | TRBJ1-6 | few | 14 | TRBV10-3 | CAIAPGRDNSPLHF | TGTGCCATCGCTCCGGGGAGAGATAATTCACCCCTCCACTTT
TRBD2 | TRBJ2-1 | few | 18 | TRBV11-1 | CASSLAGGSGRAVNEQFF | TGTGCCAGCAGCTTAGCTGGGGGAAGCGGGAGGGCCGTCAATGAGCAGTTCTTC
. | TRBJ1-3 | . | 13 | TRBV2 | CASSVDAGNTIYF | TGTGCCAGCAGTGTGGACGCTGGAAACACCATATATTTT
TRBD1 | TRBJ1-6 | few | 16 | TRBV5-1 | CASSLGAGTDNSPLHF | TGCGCCAGCAGCTTGGGGGCCGGGACAGATAATTCACCCCTCCACTTT
. | TRBJ1-1 | few | 13 | TRBV20-1 | CSAKRGRRTEAFF | TGCAGTGCTAAAAGGGGACGGAGGACTGAAGCTTTCTTT
. | TRBJ2-3 | . | 14 | TRBV3-1 | CASSQVRGTDTQYF | TGTGCCAGCAGCCAAGTACGGGGAACAGATACGCAGTATTTT
TRBD1 | TRBJ1-5 | . | 14 | TRBV6-1 | CASSPNRGGWPQHF | TGTGCCAGCAGTCCAAACAGGGGTGGTTGGCCCCAGCATTTT
TRBD2 | TRBJ2-1 | . | 18 | TRBV20-1 | CSARDGQAGGPSYNEQFF | TGCAGTGCTAGAGACGGGCAAGCGGGAGGTCCCTCCTACAATGAGCAGTTCTTC
. | TRBJ2-5 | few | 12 | TRBV7-8 | CASSLILETQYF | TGTGCCAGCAGCTTGATCCTAGAGACCCAGTACTTC
. | TRBJ1-2 | . | 12 | TRBV30 | CAWSDRHTGYTF | TGTGCCTGGAGTGATAGACACACCGGCTACACCTTC
. | TRBJ2-1 | . | 16 | TRBV6-5 | CASSYFTGTSYNEQFF | TGTGCCAGCAGTTACTTTACCGGGACCTCCTACAATGAGCAGTTCTTC
TRBD2 | TRBJ2-4 | few | 15 | TRBV4-3 | CASSPLPGLAGAKYF | TGCGCCAGCAGCCCTCTTCCGGGACTAGCGGGAGCTAAGTACTTC
TRBD1 | TRBJ2-3 | . | 13 | TRBV6-1 | CASSGRGPDTQYF | TGTGCCAGCAGTGGCAGGGGGCCAGATACGCAGTATTTT
TRBD1 | TRBJ1-2 | few | 15 | TRBV19 | CASSVISGQAYGYTF | TGTGCCAGTAGTGTAATCTCGGGACAGGCCTATGGCTACACCTTC
TRBD1 | TRBJ2-7 | . | 14 | TRBV7-2 | CASSERTGPYEQYF | TGTGCCAGCAGCGAAAGGACAGGGCCTTACGAGCAGTACTTC
. | TRBJ1-2 | many | 16 | TRBV9 | CASSVATSDGNYGYTF | TGTGCCAGCAGCGTAGCTACCTCGGACGGGAACTATGGCTACACCTTC
TRBD1 | TRBJ2-3 | many | 14 | TRBV5-1 | CASGSGTGTDTQYF | TGCGCCAGCGGCTCCGGGACAGGGACAGATACGCAGTATTTT